The 2 T cell receptor beta chains given below trace back to one sample, sequenced in a study of cytomegalovirus exposure and HLA in healthy donors. A multiplex PCR was run with 60 Vbeta primers and 13 Jbeta primers. The method was immunoSEQ multiplex PCR; TCRdb's version includes in-frame clones alone and lacks a portion of them. Among 55,000 to 80,000 clones listed, roughly 72% were seen once. Sequenced sample: PBMCs. The origin of the receptors is a woman aged 30 to 39 in good health and CMV-seropositive.

CDR3 sequence reads: CSVRTGGNSKNIQYF. In DNA form, the CDR3 reads TGCAGCGTTCGGACAGGGGGCAACTCCAAAAACATTCAGTACTTC. The J gene is TRBJ2-4, the V gene TRBV29-1; 11 bases match TRBD1. V shed 5 bases, J shed 2 bases, and the junction held 5 bases outside the gene matches. Germline CDR1 reads SQVTM; CDR2 reads ANQGSEA. This CDR3 spans 15 amino acids.

The chain couples TRBV7-8 to TRBJ1-5; D may be TRBD1 (5 bases). This CDR3 region has 13 residues. V shed 4 bases and J shed 6 bases, with 10 bases lying between them. Germline lookup yields CDR1 SGHVS and CDR2 FQNEAQ. CDR3 loop: CASSSGGFQPQHF. The CDR3 DNA sequence: TGTGCCAGCAGCTCCGGGGGGTTTCAGCCCCAGCATTTT.